These 25 T cell receptor beta chains were sequenced from one sample in a study of control samples from healthy donors and cancer patients. Some clones are missing from TCRdb's copy, which holds only in-frame ones; the method was immunoSEQ multiplex PCR. The sample yields about 180,000 clones, 90% seen once. The sample taken for sequencing was blood. The receptors come from a woman aged 45-65 years in good health.

The chain couples TRBV10-3 to TRBJ1-1; 8 bases are shared with TRBD1. CDR3 length equals 16 residues. Germline CDR1 ENHRY, CDR2 SYGVKD. The trim removed 0 bases at V and 4 bases at J, leaving 7 bases unmatched. CDR3: CAISESRRTGTTEAFF. DNA for the CDR3: TGTGCCATCAGTGAGTCTAGGAGGACAGGGACCACTGAAGCTTTCTTT.

This sequence joins TRBV28 and TRBJ1-6; the match to TRBD1 covers 9 bases. CDR1 and CDR2 from the germline V gene are MDHEN and SYDVKM. The CDR3 is made up of 15 amino acids. V dropped 6 bases and J dropped 7; count of bases not matched to a gene: 7. The CDR3 reads CASSVAGTGNSPLHF. CDR3 coding DNA: TGTGCCAGCAGCGTCGCCGGGACAGGGAATTCACCCCTCCACTTT.

V gene TRBV5-1 combines with J gene TRBJ1-6; D may be TRBD1 (6 bases). CDR1 is SGHRS, CDR2 YFSETQ, per germline. The length of the CDR3 is 15 residues. V dropped 4 bases and J dropped 5 bases, with 13 bases sitting between them. Written as DNA, the CDR3 is TGCGCCAGCAGCCCCAGTCAGGGGCATAATTCACCCCTCCACTTT. Its protein is CASSPSQGHNSPLHF.

This chain links TRBV7-3 with TRBJ1-1; D ambiguous. Germline CDR1 and CDR2: SGHTA and FQGTGA. With 1 base removed from V and 3 bases from J, the gap between germline ends came to 9 bases. The CDR3 length is 14 residues. The CDR3 here is CASSLMGFHTEAFF. The CDR3 coding sequence is TGTGCCAGCAGCTTAATGGGATTTCACACTGAAGCTTTCTTT. Full variable domain (rest looked up from reference TRBV7-3 and TRBJ1-1): GAGVSQTPSNKVTEKGKYVELRCDPISGHTALYWYRQSLGQGPEFLIYFQGTGAADDSGLPNDRFFAVRPEGSVSTLKIQRTERGDSAVYLCASSLMGFHTEAFFGQGTRLTVV.

The rearrangement joins TRBV5-1 to TRBJ2-7, with D perhaps TRBD1 (5 bases). Germline V gene data show CDR1 as SGHRS and CDR2 as YFSETQ. V was trimmed by 4 bases and J by 6 bases, leaving 26 bases between them. The CDR3 covers 17 residues. The CDR3 DNA reads TGCGCCAGCAGCCCTGTGGGCGGTGGCAGGGATGTCGGCGAGCAGTACTTC. It translates to CASSPVGGGRDVGEQYF.

The rearrangement links TRBV4-2 to TRBJ2-7, with D perhaps TRBD2 (5 bases). CDR3 length: 13 amino acids. The germline CDR1 and CDR2 sequences are LGHNA and YNFKEQ. V lost 3 bases and J lost 1, with 7 bases in between. The CDR3 bases are TGTGCCAGCAGCCACGGGGTTTCCTACGAGCAGTACTTC. It yields the protein CASSHGVSYEQYF.

The V and J genes are TRBV19 and TRBJ1-5; 10 nucleotides align to TRBD1. Germline-derived CDR1 and CDR2 are LNHDA and SQIVND (reference sequence). The CDR3 sequence is 16 residues long. After removal of 4 bases from V and 11 bases from J, the junction contained 14 bases not matched to a gene. The CDR3 loop reads CASSKEGQGMSLSQHF. CDR3 DNA: TGTGCCAGTAGTAAAGAGGGACAGGGGATGAGTTTGTCCCAGCATTTT.

For this clone: The junction does not match germline at one end; this may be a read error. J is TRBJ2-3 and V is TRBV5-1; D could derive from TRBD1 or TRBD2 (5 bases each). The CDR3 sequence is 12 residues long. The germline V gene encodes CDR1 SGHRS and CDR2 YFSETQ. Written as DNA, the CDR3 is TGCGCCAGCAGCTTGGGGGCAGGGACCAGGCATTTT. Translated: CASSLGAGTRHF.

The genes are TRBV28 and TRBJ2-3; D unresolved. From germline, CDR1 is MDHEN and CDR2 SYDVKM. Trimming removed 5 bases at V and 1 base at J, with 13 bases between. The CDR3 is 15 residues long. The DNA for the CDR3 is TGTGCCAGCAGTCTTCCTGGAAGTGGCACAGATACGCAGTATTTT. The encoded protein is CASSLPGSGTDTQYF.

The rearrangement joins TRBV5-1 to TRBJ2-1; TRBD1 is a possible D gene (5 bases). Trimming shortened V by 3 bases and J by 4 bases, and 8 bases separated the two germline ends. Germline V CDR1 and CDR2: SGHRS, YFSETQ. The CDR3 sequence is 13 residues long. The CDR3 DNA follows: TGCGCCAGCAGCTGGCAGGGTTACAATGAGCAGTTCTTC. Protein product: CASSWQGYNEQFF.

The chain links TRBV5-5 to TRBJ1-2, with unresolved D. V was shortened by 4 bases and J by 1 base, with 11 bases between the two germline ends. Germline V lookup: CDR1 SGHKS, CDR2 YYEKEE (reference sequence). The CDR3 totals 14 residues. CDR3 nucleotide sequence: TGTGCCAGCAGCCCCTCTCCGGGTAACTATGGCTACACCTTC. This encodes CASSPSPGNYGYTF. Variable domain in full (rest from reference TRBV5-5 and TRBJ1-2): DAGVTQSPTHLIKTRGQQVTLRCSPISGHKSVSWYQQVLGQGPQFIFQYYEKEERGRGNFPDRFSARQFPNYSSELNVNALLLGDSALYLCASSPSPGNYGYTFGSGTRLTVV.

CDR3: CASSVGREYEQYF. CDR3 in DNA: TGTGCCAGTAGTGTAGGGAGGGAGTACGAGCAGTACTTC. This chain links TRBV19 with TRBJ2-7, with 7 bases matching TRBD2. The CDR3 is 13 residues long. Per the germline V gene, CDR1 is LNHDA and CDR2 is SQIVND (reference sequence). The J segment lost 4 bases and the V segment lost 5 bases, leaving 5 bases of the junction unmatched.

Concerning this clone: A junction boundary mismatches the germline segment, possibly from a read error. This sequence joins TRBV7-2 and TRBJ1-1; TRBD1 might be the D (5 bases). The CDR3 contains 14 residues. Germline V lookup: CDR1 SGHTA, CDR2 FQGNSA. In DNA, the CDR3 is TGTGCCAGCAGCTTAGTACGGGGGAACGCTGAAGCTTTCTTT. This sequence encodes CASSLVRGNAEAFF. The full variable domain, rest sourced from reference TRBV7-2 and TRBJ1-1, is GAGVSQSPSNKVTEKGKDVELRCDPISGHTALYWYRQSLGQGLEFLIYFQGNSAPDKSGLPSDRFSAERTGGSVSTLTIQRTQQEDSAVYLCASSLVRGNAEAFFGQGTRLTVV.

V is TRBV4-2 and J is TRBJ2-1; D may correspond to TRBD1 or TRBD2 (5 bases each). CDR1 is LGHNA and CDR2 is YNFKEQ in the germline V gene. The CDR3 runs 17 residues. Trimming left V 4 bases short and J 4 bases short, with 20 bases between. The CDR3 region is CASSLSAGTSSYNEQFF. The CDR3 DNA is TGTGCCAGCAGCCTCTCGGCTGGGACGTCCTCGTACAATGAGCAGTTCTTC.

This sequence joins TRBV7-2 and TRBJ2-7; TRBD2 aligns across 11 bases. The germline gives CDR1 SGHTA, CDR2 FQGNSA. Trimming cost V 0 bases and J 3 bases; bases outside gene matches: 19. This CDR3 has 21 residues. As DNA, the CDR3 is TGTGCCAGCAGCTTAGCGCTTTTTTCTGTGGGACTAGCGGAGGGGATCTACGAGCAGTACTTC. Translating gives CASSLALFSVGLAEGIYEQYF.

This clone came up once. The chain uses TRBV4-3 and TRBJ1-2; perhaps TRBD1 as D (5 bases). This CDR3 spans 13 amino acids. V lost 0 bases and J 7 bases, leaving 9 bases between the germline ends. The germline CDR1 and CDR2 sequences are LGHNA and YSLEER. The CDR3 reads CASSQELRGGYTF. CDR3 coding DNA: TGCGCCAGCAGCCAAGAGCTGAGGGGTGGCTACACCTTC.

This chain uses TRBV7-8 with TRBJ1-1, with D unclear. Germline lookup yields CDR1 SGHVS and CDR2 FQNEAQ. The V end was cut by 0 bases, the J end by 4 bases, with 9 bases between. This CDR3 is 14 amino acids long. The CDR3 DNA follows: TGTGCCAGCAGCTTAGCAGTCGGGAGCACTGAAGCTTTCTTT. This encodes CASSLAVGSTEAFF.

The table lists this clone with a count of one. This chain connects TRBV10-3 to TRBJ2-3; 8 nucleotides match TRBD2. Germline loops: CDR1 ENHRY, CDR2 SYGVKD. The V gene end was trimmed by 4 bases and the J gene end by 0 bases; junction bases not matched to a gene: 12. This CDR3 contains 18 residues. This CDR3 reads CAISGGLGSGDSTDTQYF. CDR3 in DNA: TGTGCCATCAGTGGTGGTCTGGGTAGCGGGGACAGCACAGATACGCAGTATTTT.

The chain is built from TRBV19 and TRBJ2-6; D gene uncertain. CDR1 and CDR2 (germline): LNHDA, SQIVND (reference sequence). The CDR3 totals 13 residues. V was pared by 7 bases and J by 1 base, with 5 bases between. Here the CDR3 DNA reads TGTGCCAGTACGAGATCTGGGGCCAACGTCCTGACTTTC. Amino acid sequence: CASTRSGANVLTF.

DNA of the CDR3: TGTGCCAGCAGCCGTGGGACCACCAATCAGTTCTTC. Translated, it gives CASSRGTTNQFF. V gene TRBV7-2 combines with J gene TRBJ2-1; D possibly matches TRBD1 or TRBD2 (5 bases each). CDR3 length: 12 residues. Per the germline V gene, CDR1 is SGHTA and CDR2 is FQGNSA. V was trimmed by 5 bases and J by 13 bases, leaving 15 bases between them.

This chain joins TRBV19 and TRBJ2-7; the match to TRBD1 covers 9 bases. The CDR3 consists of 14 residues. The J segment lost 2 bases and the V segment lost 7 bases, leaving 6 bases of the junction unmatched. Germline CDR1 reads LNHDA; CDR2 reads SQIVND (reference sequence). The CDR3 spells CASTPGTGTYEQYF. The CDR3 nucleotides are TGTGCCAGTACCCCCGGGACAGGGACCTACGAGCAGTACTTC.

The chain joins TRBV19 to TRBJ2-3, with 7 nucleotides matching TRBD2. The V gene end was trimmed by 4 bases and the J gene end by 2 bases; junction bases not matched to a gene: 3. The V gene's germline CDR1 is LNHDA and CDR2 SQIVND (reference sequence). The CDR3 sequence is 14 residues long. The CDR3 sequence is CASSSGRYTDTQYF. The CDR3 nucleotides are TGTGCCAGTAGTAGCGGGAGATACACAGATACGCAGTATTTT.

This clone occurred a few times. The CDR3 DNA follows: TGTGCCAGCACCCCGGAAGGACGGCCTAGCAGCGAGCAGTACTTC. It yields the protein CASTPEGRPSSEQYF. The chain recombines TRBV6-2 or TRBV6-3 with TRBJ2-7, with a possible D match to TRBD2 (5 bases). Germline V gene lookup returns CDR1 MNHEY and CDR2 SVGEGT. V was trimmed by 7 bases and J by 6 bases, leaving 22 bases between them. There are 15 residues in the CDR3.

On this clone: Other nucleotide sequences in the sample specify the same CDR3. The CDR3 DNA sequence: TGTGCCACCCTGATGGATCCCGGCCGGACTGAAGCTTTCTTT. Amino acid sequence: CATLMDPGRTEAFF. This chain joins TRBV18 and TRBJ1-1; D not certain. The CDR3 covers 14 residues. The germline CDR1 and CDR2 sequences are KGHSH and LQKENI. With 10 bases removed from V and 5 bases from J, the gap between germline ends came to 20 bases.

This chain links TRBV14 with TRBJ2-1, with D possibly TRBD2 on 5 matching bases. V lost 7 bases to trimming and J lost 5 bases, with 15 bases between them. This CDR3 is 14 amino acids long. Germline-derived CDR1 and CDR2 are SGHDN and FVKESK. The CDR3 sequence is CASKAIGSHNEQFF. The CDR3 DNA reads TGTGCCAGCAAGGCGATAGGGAGTCACAATGAGCAGTTCTTC.